A single sample is the source of the 29 T cell receptor beta chains below, sequenced in a study of early T cells in non-severe SARS-CoV-2 infection. TCRdb processed the 5' RACE reads anew with MiXCR; each CDR3 protein has one entry. The repertoire includes approximately 34,000 distinct CDR3 sequences, 5% to 5.5% of them detected once, and about 5.7% sits in the top ten. This material consisted of whole blood, taken at baseline. These receptors originate from an adult who was a healthcare worker with PCR-confirmed SARS-CoV-2 infection or an uninfected control (not recorded which).

Ten or more counts support this clonotype. The chain recombines TRBV7-3 with TRBJ2-1, with D unclear. This CDR3 has 13 residues. Germline assignment: CDR1 SGHTA and CDR2 FQGTGA. Between the trimmed V and J ends, which lost 3 bases and 7 bases, there was a span of 10 bases. The CDR3 here is CASSFSRANEQFF. CDR3 coding DNA: TGTGCCAGCAGCTTCAGCAGAGCTAATGAGCAGTTCTTC.

V and J are TRBV7-8 and TRBJ2-7; TRBD2 might be the D (5 bases). Trimming cost V 5 bases and J 5 bases, with 19 bases left between them. This CDR3 is built from 15 residues. Germline CDR1 and CDR2: SGHVS and FQNEAQ. The CDR3 DNA sequence: TGTGCCAGCAGCCGGACCCGGACCCCGGAGGACGAGCAGTACGTC. It translates to CASSRTRTPEDEQYV.

This clonotype appeared many times. The chain is built from TRBV11-2 and TRBJ1-1; the D is unclear. The germline V gene encodes CDR1 SGHAT and CDR2 FQNNGV. Between the trimmed V and J ends, which lost 4 bases and 1 base, there was a span of 7 bases. The CDR3 contains 13 residues. CDR3 sequence reads: CASSYAGNTEAFF. CDR3 sequence (DNA): TGTGCCAGCAGCTATGCAGGGAACACTGAAGCTTTCTTT.

The rearrangement uses TRBV27 and TRBJ2-7; weak D call: TRBD1 (6 bases). CDR3 length: 13 residues. In germline, CDR1 is MNHEY, CDR2 SMNVEV (reference sequence). Trimming left V 8 bases short and J 0 bases short, with 11 bases between. The CDR3 nucleotides read TGTGCCAGCGTCCAGGGGACCTCCTACGAGCAGTACGTC. Translation: CASVQGTSYEQYV.

The sample holds many counts of this clonotype. Because the CDR3's place on the DNA is in doubt, the DNA is left out and the CDR3 is given as listed by TCRdb. This CDR3 is CASSSSDGDKNIQYF. The chain uses TRBV6-6 and TRBJ2-4. Ends included, the CDR3 has 15 residues. The germline V gene encodes CDR1 MNHNY and CDR2 SVGAGI (reference sequence).

This clonotype was detected ten times or more. The chain joins TRBV11-3 to TRBJ2-3; TRBD2 is a possible D gene (6 bases). The CDR3 totals 15 residues. The V and J ends lost 5 bases and 4 bases respectively, with 16 bases between them. From germline, CDR1 is SGHNT and CDR2 YENEEA. The CDR3 nucleotides are TGTGCCAGCAGCCCCCGCGGGCGGGGTTCAGATACGCAGTATTTT. Translation: CASSPRGRGSDTQYF.

The V call is TRBV7-2, the J call TRBJ1-2; a weak D match, TRBD1 (6 bases). There are 14 residues in the CDR3. Germline V gene lookup returns CDR1 SGHTA and CDR2 FQGNSA. V was shortened by 5 bases and J by 2 bases, with 12 bases between the two germline ends. CDR3 residues: CASSIRTANYGYTF. Here the CDR3 DNA reads TGTGCCAGCAGCATCAGGACAGCAAACTATGGCTACACCTTC.

This clonotype was detected many times. The CDR3 DNA follows: TGTGCCAGCAGTGAAAGGATTGAAGCTTTCTTT. This codes for CASSERIEAFF. The chain carries TRBV25-1 and TRBJ1-1; D not certain. The CDR3 is made up of 11 amino acids. The V and J ends lost 2 bases and 7 bases respectively, with 5 bases between them. Germline CDR1 reads MGHDK; CDR2 reads SYGVNS.

This clonotype was counted at least ten times. The chain joins TRBV20-1 to TRBJ1-6; no clear D. With 6 bases removed from V and 8 bases from J, the gap between germline ends came to 14 bases. This CDR3 spans 13 amino acids. Germline CDR1 is DFQATT and CDR2 is SNEGSKA (reference sequence). CDR3 amino acids: CSAPRGSDSPLHF. The CDR3 nucleotides are TGCAGTGCCCCGCGGGGAAGCGATTCACCCCTCCACTTT.

This clonotype was detected many times. The J gene is TRBJ2-2, the V gene TRBV7-9, with a possible D match to TRBD1 (5 bases). Germline values: CDR1 SEHNR, CDR2 FQNEAQ (reference sequence). V was cut by 6 bases and J by 5 bases, with 13 bases left in between. The CDR3 contains 14 residues. The CDR3 region is CASSQTRVTGELFF. The DNA for the CDR3 is TGTGCCAGCAGTCAGACCAGGGTAACCGGGGAGCTGTTTTTT.

The table lists this clonotype with many counts. The chain joins TRBV28 to TRBJ2-1; the match to TRBD2 covers 15 bases. V shed 5 bases, J shed 15 bases, and the junction held 14 bases outside the gene matches. The CDR3 spans 16 residues. Looked up from germline, CDR1 is MDHEN and CDR2 is SYDVKM. CDR3 loop: CASSPRTSGRVDVGFF. CDR3 bases: TGTGCCAGCAGTCCCCGGACTAGCGGGAGGGTAGATGTAGGGTTCTTC.

This clonotype has a count of ten or more. CDR3 coding DNA: TGTGCCAGCAGTTCCGGGGTCTACGAGCAGTACTTC. Translation: CASSSGVYEQYF. The rearrangement links TRBV12-3 or TRBV12-4 to TRBJ2-7, with D maybe TRBD2 (5 bases). V gave up 4 bases and J gave up 3 bases, with 7 bases separating them. The CDR3 spans 12 residues.

This clonotype was observed at least ten times. This rearrangement joins TRBV11-2 to TRBJ2-4; possible D gene TRBD2, 6 bases. The CDR3 runs to 13 residues. Germline V gene data show CDR1 as SGHAT and CDR2 as FQNNGV. Trimming shortened V by 5 bases and J by 13 bases, and 18 bases separated the two germline ends. CDR3 DNA: TGTGCCAGCAGCCGACTCCGGGACTCGGGGCAGTACTTC. Its protein is CASSRLRDSGQYF.

Ten or more counts support this clonotype. The chain joins TRBV7-9 to TRBJ2-3; D gene uncertain. This CDR3 contains 13 residues. Germline CDR1 and CDR2: SEHNR and FQNEAQ (reference sequence). Trimming removed 5 bases from V and 2 bases from J, with 8 bases in between. The CDR3 DNA follows: TGTGCCAGCAGCCCGGACCACACAGATACGCAGTATTTT. As protein: CASSPDHTDTQYF.

This clonotype showed up many times. The CDR3 bases are TGCAGCGTTGATAGACAGGGCAATGAGCAGTTCTTC. It is translated as CSVDRQGNEQFF. The chain employs TRBV29-1 and TRBJ2-1, with 7 bases aligning to TRBD1. Germline V gene sequence: CDR1 SQVTM, CDR2 ANQGSEA. J lost 6 bases, V lost 3 bases, and 2 bases had no gene match. The CDR3 extends over 12 amino acids.

This clonotype appeared many times. V and J are TRBV20-1 and TRBJ1-2, with TRBD1 as a possible D gene (5 bases). V was clipped by 0 bases and J by 1 base, with 15 bases between them. This CDR3 region has 16 residues. Germline V CDR1 and CDR2: DFQATT, SNEGSKA (reference sequence). The CDR3 DNA reads as TGCAGTGCTAGAGATCTTAGGAACAGGAATAACTATGGCTACACCTTC. Protein sequence: CSARDLRNRNNYGYTF.

A remark on this clonotype: A much larger clone lies one base from this, so it may be a read error. This chain joins TRBV12-5 and TRBJ2-1; TRBD2 aligns across 7 bases. CDR1 and CDR2 (germline): LGHNT, FRNRAP. The CDR3 sequence is 16 residues long. The junction had 13 bases not matched to a gene; V was cut back by 4 bases and J by 7 bases. The CDR3 DNA follows: TGTGCTAGTGGTTCCTCCGGGACTGGCGGGAGAAATGAGCAGTTCTTC. It encodes CASGSSGTGGRNEQFF. The full variable domain, with the rest looked up from reference TRBV12-5 and TRBJ2-1, is DARVTQTPRHKVTEMGQEVTMRCQPILGHNTVFWYRQTMMQGLELLAYFRNRAPLDDSGMPKDRFSAEMPDATLATLKIQPSEPRDSAVYFCASGSSGTGGRNEQFFGPGTRLTVL.

This clonotype was detected many times. The germline gene is not matched at one end of the junction; a read error may be the cause. This rearrangement joins TRBV7-7 to TRBJ2-4; TRBD2 is a possible D gene (5 bases). Germline CDR1 and CDR2: SSHAT and FNYEAQ (reference sequence). The CDR3 is made up of 16 amino acids. The CDR3 coding sequence is TGTGCTAGCAACCCGAGGTGGGAGTCCCCCAAAAACATTCAGTACTTC. Amino acids: CASNPRWESPKNIQYF. Full variable domain (missing parts from reference TRBV7-7 and TRBJ2-4): GAGVSQSPRYKVTKRGQDVTLRCDPISSHATLYWYQQALGQGPEFLTYFNYEAQPDKSGLPSDRFSAERPEGSISTLTIQRTEQRDSAMYRCASNPRWESPKNIQYFGAGTRLSVL.

This clonotype was seen at least ten times. This sequence joins TRBV6-1 and TRBJ2-1; TRBD2 matches 11 bases. The germline V gene has CDR1 MNHNS and CDR2 SASEGT. CDR3 length equals 14 residues. V was clipped by 6 bases and J by 4 bases; unmatched bases: 2. The CDR3 nucleotides are TGTGCCAGCAGAATAGCGGGAGGGTACAATGAGCAGTTCTTC. This gives the protein CASRIAGGYNEQFF.

This clonotype showed up many times. The chain is built from TRBV27 and TRBJ2-2; 7 bases match TRBD2. J gave up 1 base and V 5 bases, and 7 bases lay outside the gene matches. Germline V gene data show CDR1 as MNHEY and CDR2 as SMNVEV (reference sequence). The CDR3 length is 16 residues. CDR3 bases: TGTGCCAGCAGTCAACTCCCGGGAGGGAACACCGGGGAGCTGTTTTTT. Its translation: CASSQLPGGNTGELFF.

This clonotype was detected ten times or more. The V call is TRBV29-1, the J call TRBJ1-4; no reliable D call. CDR1 and CDR2 (germline): SQVTM, ANQGSEA. CDR3 length: 15 residues. V gave up 4 bases and J gave up 0 bases, with 12 bases separating them. In DNA, the CDR3 is TGCAGCGTTGGGTGGTCAGACACAACTAATGAAAAACTGTTTTTT. The encoded protein is CSVGWSDTTNEKLFF.

Many counts were recorded for this clonotype. The CDR3 DNA sequence: TGCAGTGCTAGACTCCCGGTGCGGCCGAATGAGCAGTTCTTC. It specifies CSARLPVRPNEQFF. The V and J genes are TRBV20-1 and TRBJ2-1; D unresolved. Germline lookup yields CDR1 DFQATT and CDR2 SNEGSKA (reference sequence). There are 14 residues in the CDR3. The V gene lost 2 bases and the J gene lost 7 bases, with 15 bases spanning the gap.

The table lists this clonotype with many counts. V usage is TRBV12-3 or TRBV12-4 and J usage is TRBJ2-5; 7 positions match TRBD2. CDR3 length: 14 amino acids. J was trimmed by 4 bases and V by 4 bases; bases with no gene match: 6. This CDR3 is CASSSRGGRETQYF. For the CDR3, the DNA is TGTGCCAGCAGTTCACGGGGCGGGAGAGAGACCCAGTACTTC.

This clonotype occurred many times. The rearrangement joins TRBV20-1 to TRBJ1-1, with 7 bases aligning to TRBD1. The CDR3 spans 12 residues. Germline V lookup: CDR1 DFQATT, CDR2 SNEGSKA (reference sequence). Trimming removed 5 bases from V and 9 bases from J; junction bases left unmatched: 9. CDR3 protein: CSALDRVGQAFF. As DNA, the CDR3 is TGCAGTGCTCTCGACAGGGTCGGTCAAGCTTTCTTT.

This clonotype was detected only a few times. The chain couples TRBV29-1 to TRBJ2-1, with 7 nucleotides matching TRBD2. The CDR3 loop spans 15 amino acids. V lost 2 bases to trimming and J lost 2 bases; unmatched junction nucleotides: 6. Per the germline V gene, CDR1 is SQVTM and CDR2 is ANQGSEA. CDR3 nucleotide sequence: TGCAGCGTTGAAAGCGGGATAAGCGCCTACAATGAGCAGTTCTTC. It translates to CSVESGISAYNEQFF.

At least ten counts were recorded for this clonotype. This sequence joins TRBV4-1 and TRBJ2-7; tentatively, D is TRBD2 (6 bases). The CDR3 is 15 residues long. Germline V lookup: CDR1 MGHRA, CDR2 YSYEKL. The germline V and J ends were trimmed by 0 bases and 3 bases, with 12 bases remaining between them. CDR3 sequence: CASSQDSREDYEQYF. The CDR3 DNA sequence: TGCGCCAGCAGCCAAGATTCGCGGGAAGACTACGAGCAGTACTTC.

This clonotype was observed a few times. This chain uses TRBV6-6 with TRBJ1-1; D is unresolved. The germline CDR1 and CDR2 sequences are MNHNY and SVGAGI (reference sequence). The CDR3 has 12 residues. V lost 2 bases to trimming and J lost 8 bases, with 9 bases between them. The CDR3 is CASSYAAGEAFF. The CDR3 DNA is TGTGCCAGCAGTTACGCGGCAGGAGAAGCTTTCTTT.

There are many counts of this clonotype. The chain carries TRBV7-9 and TRBJ2-7; TRBD2 agrees at 7 bases. Trimming removed 5 bases from V and 7 bases from J; junction bases left unmatched: 5. The V gene's germline CDR1 is SEHNR and CDR2 FQNEAQ (reference sequence). The CDR3 runs 12 residues. The CDR3 DNA reads TGTGCCAGCAGCCCCGGACTAGAGGAGCAGTACGTC. Protein sequence: CASSPGLEEQYV.

This clonotype was seen a few times. This chain connects TRBV5-8 to TRBJ1-2; D is undetermined. CDR1 is SGHTS and CDR2 is YDEGEE in the germline V gene. Trimming shortened V by 0 bases and J by 3 bases, and 6 bases separated the two germline ends. This CDR3 region has 13 residues. CDR3 in amino acids: CASSLGADYGYTF. The CDR3 nucleotides are TGTGCCAGCAGCTTGGGGGCAGACTATGGCTACACCTTC. Complete variable domain (other parts from reference TRBV5-8 and TRBJ1-2): EAGVTQSPTHLIKTRGQQATLRCSPISGHTSVYWYQQALGLGLQFLLWYDEGEERNRGNFPPRFSGRQFPNYSSELNVNALELEDSALYLCASSLGADYGYTFGSGTRLTVV.